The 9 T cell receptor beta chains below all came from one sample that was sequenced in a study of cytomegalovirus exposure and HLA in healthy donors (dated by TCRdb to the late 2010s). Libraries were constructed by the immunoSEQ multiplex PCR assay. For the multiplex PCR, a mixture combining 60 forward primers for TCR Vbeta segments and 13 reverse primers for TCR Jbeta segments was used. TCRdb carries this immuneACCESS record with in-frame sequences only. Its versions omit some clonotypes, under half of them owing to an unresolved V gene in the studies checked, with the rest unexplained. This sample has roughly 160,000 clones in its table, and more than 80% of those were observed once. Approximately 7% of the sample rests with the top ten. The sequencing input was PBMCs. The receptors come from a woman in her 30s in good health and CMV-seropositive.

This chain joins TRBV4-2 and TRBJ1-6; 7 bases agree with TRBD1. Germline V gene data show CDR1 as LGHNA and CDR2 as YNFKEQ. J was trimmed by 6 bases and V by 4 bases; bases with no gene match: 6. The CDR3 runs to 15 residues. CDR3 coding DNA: TGTGCCAGCAGCCTAGGGACAGCTACTAATTCACCCCTCCACTTT. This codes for CASSLGTATNSPLHF.

In DNA, the CDR3 is TGTGCCAGCAGCCCAGGGTCCGGGGAGACCCAGTACTTC. Residues: CASSPGSGETQYF. V is TRBV7-3 and J is TRBJ2-5; the D gene is possibly TRBD1 (5 bases). V shed 5 bases and J shed 5 bases, with 12 bases lying between them. The CDR3 is 13 residues long. Germline lookup yields CDR1 SGHTA and CDR2 FQGTGA.

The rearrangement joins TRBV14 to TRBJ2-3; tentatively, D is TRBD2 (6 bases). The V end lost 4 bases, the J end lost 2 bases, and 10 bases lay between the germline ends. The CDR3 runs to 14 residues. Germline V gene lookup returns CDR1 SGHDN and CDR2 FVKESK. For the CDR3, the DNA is TGTGCCAGCAGCCCGGGACTCCACACAGATACGCAGTATTTT. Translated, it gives CASSPGLHTDTQYF.

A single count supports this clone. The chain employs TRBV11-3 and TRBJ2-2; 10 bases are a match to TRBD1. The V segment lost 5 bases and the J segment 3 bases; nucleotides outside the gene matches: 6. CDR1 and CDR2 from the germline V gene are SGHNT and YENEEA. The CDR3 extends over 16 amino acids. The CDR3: CASSSPGTGDTGELFF. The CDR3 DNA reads TGTGCCAGCAGCAGCCCCGGGACAGGGGACACCGGGGAGCTGTTTTTT.

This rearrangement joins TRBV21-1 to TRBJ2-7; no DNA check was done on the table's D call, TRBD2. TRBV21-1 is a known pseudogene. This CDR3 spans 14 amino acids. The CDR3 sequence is CASSTGGLTYEQYF. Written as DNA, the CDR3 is TGTGCCAGCAGCACGGGAGGACTGACCTACGAGCAGTACTTC.

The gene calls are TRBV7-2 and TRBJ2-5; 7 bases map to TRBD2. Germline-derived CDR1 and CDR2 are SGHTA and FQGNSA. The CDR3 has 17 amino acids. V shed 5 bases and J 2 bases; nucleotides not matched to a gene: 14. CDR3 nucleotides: TGTGCCAGCAGCGCTCCTCAGTGGGAGGGCCGTCAAGAGACCCAGTACTTC. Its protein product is CASSAPQWEGRQETQYF.

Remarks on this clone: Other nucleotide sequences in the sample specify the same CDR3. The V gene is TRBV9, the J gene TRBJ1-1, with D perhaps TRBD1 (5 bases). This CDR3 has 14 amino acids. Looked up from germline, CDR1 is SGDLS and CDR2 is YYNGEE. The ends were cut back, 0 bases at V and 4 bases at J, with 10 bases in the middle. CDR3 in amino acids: CASSVGGGGTEAFF. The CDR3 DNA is TGTGCCAGCAGCGTAGGTGGGGGGGGCACTGAAGCTTTCTTT.

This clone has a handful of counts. CDR3 sequence: CASSLTASTVQPQHF. CDR3 DNA: TGTGCCAGCAGCTTAACCGCATCTACAGTTCAGCCCCAGCATTTT. The rearrangement links TRBV7-2 to TRBJ1-5; no definite D call. The CDR3 totals 15 residues. The V end was cut by 2 bases, the J end by 6 bases, with 14 bases between. Germline V gives CDR1 SGHTA, CDR2 FQGNSA.

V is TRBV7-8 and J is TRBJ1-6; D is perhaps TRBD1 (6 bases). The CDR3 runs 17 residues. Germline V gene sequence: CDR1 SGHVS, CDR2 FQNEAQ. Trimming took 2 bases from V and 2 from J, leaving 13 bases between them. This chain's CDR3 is CASSLRGGGPYNSPLHF. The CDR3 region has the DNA TGTGCCAGCAGCTTAAGGGGGGGTGGGCCCTATAATTCACCCCTCCACTTT. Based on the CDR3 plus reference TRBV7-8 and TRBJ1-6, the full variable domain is GAGVSQSPRYKVAKRGQDVALRCDPISGHVSLFWYQQALGQGPEFLTYFQNEAQLDKSGLPSDRFFAERPEGSVSTLKIQRTQQEDSAVYLCASSLRGGGPYNSPLHFGNGTRLTVT.